These T cell receptor beta chains were read from a single sample in a study of cytomegalovirus exposure and HLA in healthy donors. Sequenced by immunoSEQ multiplex PCR; TCRdb stores in-frame clones only, minus some. The table lists fewer than 200,000 clones, roughly nine tenths of them singletons. Input material: PBMCs. These receptors all come from a woman in her late teens or twenties in good health and CMV-seropositive. The CDR3 runs from the conserved cysteine through the conserved F or W. A D gene is named only where the DNA matches it firmly. Some rows have no size entry. The others give once, few or many, or a class for an expanded clone.

V gene	D gene	clone size	J gene	CDR3 length	CDR3 protein	CDR3 DNA
TRBV6-5	.	.	TRBJ1-5	13	CASRPGLQQPQHF	TGTGCCAGCAGACCAGGGCTCCAGCAGCCCCAGCATTTT
TRBV28	.	.	TRBJ2-3	14	CASSFAGSTDTQYF	TGTGCCAGCAGTTTCGCAGGGAGCACAGATACGCAGTATTTT
TRBV6-5	TRBD2	.	TRBJ2-3	16	CASSYSAGGRTDTQYF	TGTGCCAGCAGTTACTCAGCGGGGGGGCGCACAGATACGCAGTATTTT
TRBV27	TRBD1	once	TRBJ1-2	15	CASSLSNRGLLGYTF	TGTGCCAGCAGTTTATCGAACAGGGGGCTACTTGGCTACACCTTC
TRBV6-4	TRBD1	.	TRBJ2-7	12	CARGTGGYEQYF	TGTGCCAGGGGGACAGGGGGCTACGAGCAGTACTTC
TRBV7-9	TRBD2	.	TRBJ2-1	15	CASSLVGGGLNEQFF	TGTGCCAGCAGCTTAGTGGGCGGGGGACTCAATGAGCAGTTCTTC
TRBV7-6	.	.	TRBJ2-1	18	CASSLVPSARGSYNEQFF	TGTGCCAGCAGCTTAGTGCCTTCGGCCAGGGGATCCTACAATGAGCAGTTCTTC
TRBV2	.	.	TRBJ1-1	15	CASSEGTLHLTEAFF	TGTGCCAGCAGTGAAGGGACTCTGCACCTCACTGAAGCTTTCTTT
TRBV7-6	TRBD2	.	TRBJ2-3	14	CASSSGRSTDTQYF	TGTGCCAGCAGCAGCGGGAGAAGCACAGATACGCAGTATTTT
TRBV5-1	TRBD2	.	TRBJ2-1	18	CASSLVGLAGGPNNEQFF	TGCGCCAGCAGCTTGGTGGGACTAGCGGGAGGACCTAACAATGAGCAGTTCTTC
TRBV7-3	TRBD2	.	TRBJ2-1	18	CASSLEVGGRASYNEQFF	TGTGCCAGCAGCTTAGAGGTGGGCGGGAGGGCCTCCTACAATGAGCAGTTCTTC
TRBV2	.	.	TRBJ1-2	15	CASTIRQLRLDGYTF	TGTGCCAGCACGATTCGACAGTTGAGGCTCGATGGCTACACCTTC
TRBV28	.	.	TRBJ1-1	14	CASSPLTLNTEAFF	TGTGCCAGCAGTCCTTTGACACTCAACACTGAAGCTTTCTTT
TRBV5-1	TRBD1	.	TRBJ2-3	18	CASSLGQGFRPSTDTQYF	TGCGCCAGCAGCTTGGGACAGGGATTCCGTCCTAGCACAGATACGCAGTATTTT
TRBV6-5	.	.	TRBJ1-4	14	CASSPTVTNEKLFF	TGTGCCAGCAGCCCGACAGTAACTAATGAAAAACTGTTTTTT